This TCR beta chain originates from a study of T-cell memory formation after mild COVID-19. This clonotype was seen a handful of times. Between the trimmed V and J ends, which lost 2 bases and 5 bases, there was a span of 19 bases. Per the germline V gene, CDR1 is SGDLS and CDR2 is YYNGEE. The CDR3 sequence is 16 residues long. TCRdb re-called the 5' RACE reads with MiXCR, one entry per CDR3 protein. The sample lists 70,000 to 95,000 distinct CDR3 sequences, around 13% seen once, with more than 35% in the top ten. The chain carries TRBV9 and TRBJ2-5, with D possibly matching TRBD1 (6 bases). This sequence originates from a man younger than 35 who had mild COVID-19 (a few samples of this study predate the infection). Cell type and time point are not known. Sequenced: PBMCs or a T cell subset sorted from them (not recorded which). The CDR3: CASSVSGTPWMETQYF. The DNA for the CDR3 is TGTGCCAGCAGCGTTTCCGGGACACCTTGGATGGAGACCCAGTACTTC.